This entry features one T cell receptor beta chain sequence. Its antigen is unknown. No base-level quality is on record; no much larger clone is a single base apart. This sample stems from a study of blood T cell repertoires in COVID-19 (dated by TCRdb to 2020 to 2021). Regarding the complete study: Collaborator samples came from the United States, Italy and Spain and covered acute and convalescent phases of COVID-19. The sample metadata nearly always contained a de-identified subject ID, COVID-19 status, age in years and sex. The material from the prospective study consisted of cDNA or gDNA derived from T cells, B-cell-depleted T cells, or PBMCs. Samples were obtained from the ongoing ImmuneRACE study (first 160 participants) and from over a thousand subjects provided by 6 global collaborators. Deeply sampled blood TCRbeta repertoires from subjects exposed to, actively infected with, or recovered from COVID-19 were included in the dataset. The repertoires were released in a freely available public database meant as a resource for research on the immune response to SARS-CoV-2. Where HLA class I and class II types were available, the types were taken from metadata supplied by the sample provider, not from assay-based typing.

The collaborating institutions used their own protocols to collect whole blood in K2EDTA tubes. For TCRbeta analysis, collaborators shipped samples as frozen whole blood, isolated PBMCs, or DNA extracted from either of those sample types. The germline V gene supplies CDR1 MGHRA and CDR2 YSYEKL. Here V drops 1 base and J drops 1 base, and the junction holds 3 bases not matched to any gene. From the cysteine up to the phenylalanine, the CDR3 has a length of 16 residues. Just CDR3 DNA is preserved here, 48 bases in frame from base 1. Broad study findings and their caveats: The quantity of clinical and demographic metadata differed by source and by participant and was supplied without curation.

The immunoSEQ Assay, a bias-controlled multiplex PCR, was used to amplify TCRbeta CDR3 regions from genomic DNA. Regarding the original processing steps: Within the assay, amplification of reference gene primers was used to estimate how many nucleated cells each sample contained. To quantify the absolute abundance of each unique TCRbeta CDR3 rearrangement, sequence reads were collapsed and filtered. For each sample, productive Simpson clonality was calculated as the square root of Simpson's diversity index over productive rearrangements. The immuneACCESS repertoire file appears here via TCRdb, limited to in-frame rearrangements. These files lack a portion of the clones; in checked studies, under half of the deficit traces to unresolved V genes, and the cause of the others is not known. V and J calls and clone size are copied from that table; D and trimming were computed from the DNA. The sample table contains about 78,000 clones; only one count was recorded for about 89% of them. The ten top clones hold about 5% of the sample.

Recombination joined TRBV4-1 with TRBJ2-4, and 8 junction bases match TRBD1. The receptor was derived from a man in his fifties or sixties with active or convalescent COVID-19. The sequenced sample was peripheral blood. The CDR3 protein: CASSQAGGEAKNIQYF. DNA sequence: TGCGCCAGCAGCCAAGCAGGGGGCGAGGCCAAAAACATTCAGTACTTC.